This entry is about one T cell receptor beta chain. This CDR3 has 13 residues. Germline CDR1 and CDR2: LGHDT and YNNKEL (reference sequence). Trimming removed 3 bases from V and 4 bases from J, with 9 bases in between. Authors' data handling: Reference gene primer amplification in the assay estimated nucleated cell counts. The data were produced by immunoSEQ multiplex PCR, yet TCRdb's version contains in-frame clones alone and is incomplete. Clonal size and the V and J genes are those of that table, whereas D and trimming came from the DNA. Of roughly 320,000 clones detected, over 90% appear once; the ten largest clones hold about 4%. The data are from a study of blood T cell repertoires in COVID-19. Background on the study: The analysed material was cDNA or gDNA that came from T cells, B-cell-depleted T cells, or PBMCs.

Participant age was roughly 18 to 90 years, and participants resided in fewer than 30 US areas. The receptor comes from a woman aged 25-40 years who had been exposed to COVID-19. Input material: PBMCs or T cells enriched from blood (not recorded which). J is TRBJ1-1 and V is TRBV3-1 (or the pseudogene TRBV3-2); weak D call: TRBD1 (5 bases). CDR3 DNA: TGTGCCAGCAGCCAGGTCAGGGCCACTGAAGCTTTCTTT. This gives the protein CASSQVRATEAFF.